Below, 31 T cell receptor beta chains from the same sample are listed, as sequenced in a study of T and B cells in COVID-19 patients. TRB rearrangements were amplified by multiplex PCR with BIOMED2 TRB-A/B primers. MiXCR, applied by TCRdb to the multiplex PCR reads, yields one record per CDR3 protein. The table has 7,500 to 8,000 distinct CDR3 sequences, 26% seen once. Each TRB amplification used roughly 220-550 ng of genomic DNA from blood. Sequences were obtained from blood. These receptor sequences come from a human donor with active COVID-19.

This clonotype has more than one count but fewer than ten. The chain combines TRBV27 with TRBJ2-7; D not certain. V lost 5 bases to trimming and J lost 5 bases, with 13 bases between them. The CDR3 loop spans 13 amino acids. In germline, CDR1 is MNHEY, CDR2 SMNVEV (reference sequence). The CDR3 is CASSARTNHEQYF. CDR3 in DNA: TGTGCCAGCAGTGCTCGGACGAATCACGAGCAGTACTTC.

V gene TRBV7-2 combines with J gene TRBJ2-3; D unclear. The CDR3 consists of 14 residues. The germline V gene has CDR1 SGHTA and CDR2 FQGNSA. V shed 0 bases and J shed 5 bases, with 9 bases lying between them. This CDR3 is CASSLAARIDTQYF. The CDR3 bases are TGTGCCAGCAGCTTAGCAGCCAGGATAGATACGCAGTATTTT.

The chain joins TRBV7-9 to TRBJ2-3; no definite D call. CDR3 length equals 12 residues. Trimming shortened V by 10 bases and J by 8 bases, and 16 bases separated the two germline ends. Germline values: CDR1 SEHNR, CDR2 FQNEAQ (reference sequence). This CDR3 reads CATTSQRSTQYF. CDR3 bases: TGTGCCACCACCAGCCAGAGGAGTACGCAGTATTTT.

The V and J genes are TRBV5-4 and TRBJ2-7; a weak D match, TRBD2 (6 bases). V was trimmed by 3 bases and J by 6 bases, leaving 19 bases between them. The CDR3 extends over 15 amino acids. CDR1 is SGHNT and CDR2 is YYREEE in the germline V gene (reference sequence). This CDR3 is CASSSPLDYYSEQYF. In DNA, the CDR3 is TGTGCCAGCAGCTCTCCTTTGGACTATTACTCCGAGCAGTACTTC.

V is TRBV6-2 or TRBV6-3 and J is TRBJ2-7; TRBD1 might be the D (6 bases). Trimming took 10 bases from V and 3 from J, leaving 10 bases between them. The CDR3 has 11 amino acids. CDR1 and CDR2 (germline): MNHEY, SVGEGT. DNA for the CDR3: TGTGCCATCAGGGGCGGCTACGAGCAGTACTTC. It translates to CAIRGGYEQYF.

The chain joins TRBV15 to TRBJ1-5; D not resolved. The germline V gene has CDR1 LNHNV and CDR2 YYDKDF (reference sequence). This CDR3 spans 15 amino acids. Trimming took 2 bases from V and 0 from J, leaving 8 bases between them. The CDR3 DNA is TGTGCCACCAGCAGAAATCCCTATAGCAATCAGCCCCAGCATTTT. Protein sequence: CATSRNPYSNQPQHF.

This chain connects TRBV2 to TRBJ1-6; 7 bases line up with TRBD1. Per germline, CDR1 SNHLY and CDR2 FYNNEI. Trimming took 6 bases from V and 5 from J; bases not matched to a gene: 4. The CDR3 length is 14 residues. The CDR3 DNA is TGTGCCAGCAGGAGGGGGCCCGATAATTCACCCCTCCACTTT. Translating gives CASRRGPDNSPLHF.

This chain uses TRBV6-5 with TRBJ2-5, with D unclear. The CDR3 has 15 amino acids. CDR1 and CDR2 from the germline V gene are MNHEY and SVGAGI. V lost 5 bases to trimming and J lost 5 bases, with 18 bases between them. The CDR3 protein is CASSEGMELRETQYF. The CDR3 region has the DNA TGTGCCAGCAGTGAAGGAATGGAACTAAGGGAGACCCAGTACTTC.

The CDR3 DNA is TGTGCCAGCAGCTTCCTACTACCCACCACAGATACGCAGTATTTT. Protein product: CASSFLLPTTDTQYF. This chain connects TRBV11-2 to TRBJ2-3, with D hard to call. The CDR3 contains 15 residues. Trimming stripped 3 bases from V and 2 bases from J, with 12 bases between. Germline V gene sequence: CDR1 SGHAT, CDR2 FQNNGV.

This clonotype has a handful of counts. CDR3 sequence (DNA): TGTGCCAGCAGCCAAGGCCCCAGATCCGGGGAGCTGTTTTTT. Translated, it gives CASSQGPRSGELFF. The chain has TRBV14 and TRBJ2-2, with D uncertain. Germline V lookup: CDR1 SGHDN, CDR2 FVKESK. This CDR3 has 14 amino acids. Trimming shortened V by 1 base and J by 6 bases, and 9 bases separated the two germline ends. The variable domain in full, completed from reference TRBV14 and TRBJ2-2, reads EAGVTQFPSHSVIEKGQTVTLRCDPISGHDNLYWYRRVMGKEIKFLLHFVKESKQDESGMPNNRFLAERTGGTYSTLKVQPAELEDSGVYFCASSQGPRSGELFFGEGSRLTVL.

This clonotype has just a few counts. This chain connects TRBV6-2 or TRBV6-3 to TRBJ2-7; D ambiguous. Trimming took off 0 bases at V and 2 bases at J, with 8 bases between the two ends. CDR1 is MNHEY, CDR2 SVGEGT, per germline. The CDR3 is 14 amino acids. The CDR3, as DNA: TGTGCCAGCAGTTACTCCGCAGTTACCTACGAGCAGTACTTC. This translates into CASSYSAVTYEQYF.

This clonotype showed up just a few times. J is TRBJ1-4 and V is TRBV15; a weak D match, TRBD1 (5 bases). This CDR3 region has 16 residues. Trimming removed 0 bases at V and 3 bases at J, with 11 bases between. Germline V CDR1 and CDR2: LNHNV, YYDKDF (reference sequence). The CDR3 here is CATSRDHQGSNEKLFF. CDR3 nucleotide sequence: TGTGCCACCAGCAGAGATCATCAGGGTTCTAATGAAAAACTGTTTTTT.

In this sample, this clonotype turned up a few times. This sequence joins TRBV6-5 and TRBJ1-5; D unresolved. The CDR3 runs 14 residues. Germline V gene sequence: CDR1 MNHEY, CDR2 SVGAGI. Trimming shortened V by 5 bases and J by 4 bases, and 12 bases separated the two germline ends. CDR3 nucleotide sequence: TGTGCCAGCAGTGAACATGGGGAGAATCAGCCCCAGCATTTT. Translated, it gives CASSEHGENQPQHF.

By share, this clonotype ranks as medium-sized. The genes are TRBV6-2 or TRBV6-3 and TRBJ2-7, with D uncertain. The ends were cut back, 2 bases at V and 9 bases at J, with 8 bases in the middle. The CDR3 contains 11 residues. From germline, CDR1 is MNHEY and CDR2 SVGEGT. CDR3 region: CASSYKTWQYF. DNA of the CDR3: TGTGCCAGCAGTTACAAAACGTGGCAGTACTTC.

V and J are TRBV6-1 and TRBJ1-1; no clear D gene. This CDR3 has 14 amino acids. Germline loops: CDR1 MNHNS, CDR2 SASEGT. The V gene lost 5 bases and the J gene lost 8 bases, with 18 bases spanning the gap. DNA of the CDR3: TGTGCCAGCAGTTACTCGAGTTCAGGCCAGGAAGCTTTCTTT. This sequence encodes CASSYSSSGQEAFF.

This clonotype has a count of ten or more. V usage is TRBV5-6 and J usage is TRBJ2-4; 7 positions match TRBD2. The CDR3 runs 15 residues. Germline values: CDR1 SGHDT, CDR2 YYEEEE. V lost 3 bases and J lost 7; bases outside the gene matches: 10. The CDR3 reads CASSSRGAGRNIQYF. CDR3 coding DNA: TGTGCCAGCAGCTCCCGTGGAGCGGGAAGGAACATTCAGTACTTC.

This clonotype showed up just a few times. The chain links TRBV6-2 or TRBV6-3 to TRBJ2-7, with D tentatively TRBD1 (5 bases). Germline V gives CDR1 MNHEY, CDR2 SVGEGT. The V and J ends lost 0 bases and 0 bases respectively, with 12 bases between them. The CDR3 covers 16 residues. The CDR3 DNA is TGTGCCAGCAGTTACTCGACAGACGATTACTCCTACGAGCAGTACTTC. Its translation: CASSYSTDDYSYEQYF.

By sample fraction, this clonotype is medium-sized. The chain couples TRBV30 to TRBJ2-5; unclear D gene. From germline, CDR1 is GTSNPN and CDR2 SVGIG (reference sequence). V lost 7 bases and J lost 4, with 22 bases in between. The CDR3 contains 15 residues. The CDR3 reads CAYSSNTDPGETQYF. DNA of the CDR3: TGTGCCTACTCTTCAAACACGGACCCGGGAGAGACCCAGTACTTC.

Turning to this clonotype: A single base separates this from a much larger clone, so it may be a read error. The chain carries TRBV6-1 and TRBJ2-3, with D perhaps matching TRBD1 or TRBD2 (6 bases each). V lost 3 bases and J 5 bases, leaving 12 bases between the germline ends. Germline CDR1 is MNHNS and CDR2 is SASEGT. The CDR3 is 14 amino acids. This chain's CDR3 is CASSEGGRQDTQYF. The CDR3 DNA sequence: TGTGCCAGCAGTGAGGGGGGCAGGCAAGATACGCAGTATTTT.

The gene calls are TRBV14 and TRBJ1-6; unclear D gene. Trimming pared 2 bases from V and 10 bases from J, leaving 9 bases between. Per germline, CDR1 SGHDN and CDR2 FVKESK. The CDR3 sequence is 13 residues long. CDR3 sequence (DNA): TGTGCCAGCAGCCAACAGCTCGAGTCACCCCTCCACTTT. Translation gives CASSQQLESPLHF.

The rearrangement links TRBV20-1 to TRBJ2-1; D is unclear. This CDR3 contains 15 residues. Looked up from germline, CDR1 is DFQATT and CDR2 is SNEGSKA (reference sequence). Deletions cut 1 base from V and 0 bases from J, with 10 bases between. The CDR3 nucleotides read TGCAGTGCTAGAGGTGACGGAGCCTCCTACAATGAGCAGTTCTTC. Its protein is CSARGDGASYNEQFF.

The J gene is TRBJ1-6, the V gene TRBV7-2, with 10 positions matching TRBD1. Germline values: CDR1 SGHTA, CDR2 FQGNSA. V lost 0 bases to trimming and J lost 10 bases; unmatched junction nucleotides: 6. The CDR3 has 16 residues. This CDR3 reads CASSLATGTGVSPLHF. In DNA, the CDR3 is TGTGCCAGCAGCTTAGCAACGGGGACAGGGGTCTCACCCCTCCACTTT.

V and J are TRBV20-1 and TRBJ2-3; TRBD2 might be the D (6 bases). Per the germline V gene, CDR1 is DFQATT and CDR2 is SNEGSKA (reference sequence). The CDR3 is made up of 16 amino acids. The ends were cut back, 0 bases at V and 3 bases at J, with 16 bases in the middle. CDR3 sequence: CSARDERRDTTDTQYF. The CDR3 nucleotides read TGCAGTGCTAGAGATGAGAGGCGGGATACGACAGATACGCAGTATTTT.

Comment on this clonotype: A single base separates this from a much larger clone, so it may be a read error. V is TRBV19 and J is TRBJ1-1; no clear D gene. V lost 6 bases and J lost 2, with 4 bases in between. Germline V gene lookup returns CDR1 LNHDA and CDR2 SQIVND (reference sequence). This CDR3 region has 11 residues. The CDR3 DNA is TGTGCCAGTAGCAGTAACACTGAAGCTTTCTTT. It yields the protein CASSSNTEAFF.

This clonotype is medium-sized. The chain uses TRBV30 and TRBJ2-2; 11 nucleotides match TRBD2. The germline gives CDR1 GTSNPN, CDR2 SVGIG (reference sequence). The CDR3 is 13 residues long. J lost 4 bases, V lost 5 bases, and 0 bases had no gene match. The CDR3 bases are TGTGCCTGGGGGACTAGCGGCACCGGGGAGCTGTTTTTT. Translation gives CAWGTSGTGELFF.

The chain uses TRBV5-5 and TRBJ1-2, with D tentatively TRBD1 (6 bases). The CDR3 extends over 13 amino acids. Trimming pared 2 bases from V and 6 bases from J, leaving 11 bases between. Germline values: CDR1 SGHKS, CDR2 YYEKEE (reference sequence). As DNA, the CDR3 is TGTGCCAGCAGCTTATTGAGGGACAATGGCTACACCTTC. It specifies CASSLLRDNGYTF.

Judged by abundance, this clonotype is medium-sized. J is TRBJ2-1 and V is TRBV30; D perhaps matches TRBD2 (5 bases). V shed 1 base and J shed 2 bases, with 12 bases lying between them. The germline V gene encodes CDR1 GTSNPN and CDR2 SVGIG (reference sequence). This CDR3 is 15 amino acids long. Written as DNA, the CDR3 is TGTGCCTGGAGTGGAGCGAGGGAAACCTACAATGAGCAGTTCTTC. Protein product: CAWSGARETYNEQFF.

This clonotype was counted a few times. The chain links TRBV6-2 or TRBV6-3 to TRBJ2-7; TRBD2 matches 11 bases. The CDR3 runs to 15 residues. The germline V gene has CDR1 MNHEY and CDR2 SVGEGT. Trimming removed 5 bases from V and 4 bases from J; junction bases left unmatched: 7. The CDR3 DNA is TGTGCCAGCAGTAAACTAGCGGGAGAGAGATACGAGCAGTACTTC. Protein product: CASSKLAGERYEQYF.

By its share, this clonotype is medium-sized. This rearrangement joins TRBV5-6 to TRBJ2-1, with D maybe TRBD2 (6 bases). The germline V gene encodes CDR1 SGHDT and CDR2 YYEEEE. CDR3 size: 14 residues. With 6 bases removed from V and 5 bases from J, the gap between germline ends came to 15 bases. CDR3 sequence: CASTWEAPDNEQFF. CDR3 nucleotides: TGTGCCAGCACCTGGGAGGCGCCGGACAATGAGCAGTTCTTC. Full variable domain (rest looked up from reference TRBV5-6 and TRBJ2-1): DAGVTQSPTHLIKTRGQQVTLRCSPKSGHDTVSWYQQALGQGPQFIFQYYEEEERQRGNFPDRFSGHQFPNYSSELNVNALLLGDSALYLCASTWEAPDNEQFFGPGTRLTVL.

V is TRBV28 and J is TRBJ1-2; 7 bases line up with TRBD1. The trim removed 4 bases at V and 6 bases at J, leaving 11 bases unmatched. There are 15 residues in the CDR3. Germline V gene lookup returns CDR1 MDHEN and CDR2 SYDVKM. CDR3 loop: CASSSTQGLANGYTF. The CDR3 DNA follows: TGTGCCAGCAGTTCCACACAGGGGCTTGCGAATGGCTACACCTTC.

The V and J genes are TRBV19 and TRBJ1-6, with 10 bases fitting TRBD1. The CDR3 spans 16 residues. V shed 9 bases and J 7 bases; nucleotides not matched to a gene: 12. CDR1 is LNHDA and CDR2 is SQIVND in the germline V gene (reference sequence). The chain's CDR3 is CASSLRTGGMNSPLHF. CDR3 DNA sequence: TGTGCCAGCAGCCTTCGGACAGGGGGTATGAATTCACCCCTCCACTTT.